This TCR beta chain originates from a study of response to subunit inactivated influenza vaccine. Findings and limits, study-wide: New T cells are recruited in small numbers by each seasonal influenza vaccination, according to the authors' suggestion.

Trimming removed 3 bases from V and 0 bases from J, with 17 bases in between. Looked up from germline, CDR1 is SGHDN and CDR2 is FVKESK. There are 18 residues in the CDR3. As for this clonotype: Its matching antigen is unknown.

MiXCR, applied by TCRdb to the RT-PCR reads, yields one record per CDR3 protein. The sample has around 250,000 distinct CDR3 sequences; over 9% are singletons. V is TRBV14 and J is TRBJ2-2, with no clear D. This specimen was non-naive T cells sorted from PBMCs, taken less than 15 days before vaccination. The clonotype originates from a man aged 45-65 years who received an inactivated influenza vaccine. CDR3 sequence: CASSQRTASIANTGELFF. CDR3 nucleotide sequence: TGTGCCAGCAGCCAGAGAACGGCTTCCATCGCGAACACCGGGGAGCTGTTTTTT.